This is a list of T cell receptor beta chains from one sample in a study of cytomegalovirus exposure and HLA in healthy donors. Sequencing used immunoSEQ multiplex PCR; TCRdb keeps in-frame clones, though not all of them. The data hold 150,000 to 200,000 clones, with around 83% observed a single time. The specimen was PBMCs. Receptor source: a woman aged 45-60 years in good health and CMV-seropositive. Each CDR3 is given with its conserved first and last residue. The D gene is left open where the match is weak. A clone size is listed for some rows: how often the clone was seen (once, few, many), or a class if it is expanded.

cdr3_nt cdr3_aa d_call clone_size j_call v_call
TGTGCCAGCAGAACCCGACAGATCTACGAGCAGTACTTC CASRTRQIYEQYF NA NA TRBJ2-7 TRBV6-5
TGTGCCAGCAGCCCGGACAGGAGAAATCAGCCCCAGCATTTT CASSPDRRNQPQHF TRBD1 NA TRBJ1-5 TRBV6-5
TGTGCCAGTAGTTCGGGGGCCTACGAGCAGTACTTC CASSSGAYEQYF NA NA TRBJ2-7 TRBV19
TGCGCCAGCAGCTTATATTCGAACACCGGGGAGCTGTTTTTT CASSLYSNTGELFF NA NA TRBJ2-2 TRBV5-1
TGTGCCAGCAGTAGACTAGCGGGGACCCTCTGGGAGCAGTACTTC CASSRLAGTLWEQYF TRBD2 few TRBJ2-7 TRBV2
TGTGCCAGCAGGAATCAACAGGGGGCCGGGGAGCTGTTTTTT CASRNQQGAGELFF TRBD1 NA TRBJ2-2 TRBV6-6
TGTGCCAGCAGTTTAACAGGGGGATCTAATCAGCCCCAGCATTTT CASSLTGGSNQPQHF TRBD1 few TRBJ1-5 TRBV27
TGTGCCAGCAGGCCCGAGGGCTCCACCGCGAACACCGGGGAGCTGTTTTTT CASRPEGSTANTGELFF NA NA TRBJ2-2 TRBV27
TGCGCCAGCAGCCTACAGGGGGCCAGCCGGACAGATACGCAGTATTTT CASSLQGASRTDTQYF TRBD1 NA TRBJ2-3 TRBV5-1
TGTGCCAGCAGTACTCAGGGCACTGACGAGCAGTACTTC CASSTQGTDEQYF NA NA TRBJ2-7 TRBV2
TGTGCCAGCAGAGCTGGACAGGTCCAAGAGACCCAGTACTTC CASRAGQVQETQYF TRBD1 once TRBJ2-5 TRBV2
TGTGCCAGTAGACCAGGGGATCACACTGAAGCTTTCTTT CASRPGDHTEAFF NA NA TRBJ1-1 TRBV28
TGTGCCAGCAGTGAATGGGAACAGGGGGGGCGGTACTTC CASSEWEQGGRYF NA NA TRBJ2-4 TRBV6-1
TGTGCTAGCAGCTCCGGGTCTTTCACCGGGGAGCTGTTTTTT CASSSGSFTGELFF NA NA TRBJ2-2 TRBV7-7
TGTGCCAGCAGCTTATCCGGCGGCTACAATGAGCAGTTCTTC CASSLSGGYNEQFF NA few TRBJ2-1 TRBV7-2
TGTGCCAGCAGTTACAGGGTGACTGAAGCTTTCTTT CASSYRVTEAFF NA NA TRBJ1-1 TRBV28
TGTGCCACCAGCCCTCATGGGGACAGGGGGTTCAATGAGCAGTTCTTC CATSPHGDRGFNEQFF TRBD1 NA TRBJ2-1 TRBV15
TGTGCCAGCAGTTTGGCAGGGACTGACTATGGCTACACCTTC CASSLAGTDYGYTF NA NA TRBJ1-2 TRBV6-5
TGTGCCAGCAGCTTAGGACACTCCTACAATGAGCAGTTCTTC CASSLGHSYNEQFF NA NA TRBJ2-1 TRBV7-9
TGTGCCAGCAGCTCCGCGGGGCGGACCGGGGAGCTGTTTTTT CASSSAGRTGELFF NA NA TRBJ2-2 TRBV5-6
TGTGCCAGCAGCGTATGGACAGGGGACACCGGGGAGCTGTTTTTT CASSVWTGDTGELFF TRBD1 NA TRBJ2-2 TRBV7-9
TGTGCCAGCAGCCCCCGGGGTCAATCCCTCCACTTT CASSPRGQSLHF NA NA TRBJ1-6 TRBV2
TGTGCCAGCAGCTTCCGACAGGGGGATAGAGATACGCAGTATTTT CASSFRQGDRDTQYF TRBD1 NA TRBJ2-3 TRBV11-3
TGTGCCAGCAGTGAACTAGCGCCGGACTACAATGAGCAGTTCTTC CASSELAPDYNEQFF NA NA TRBJ2-1 TRBV2
TGTGCCAGCAGCTTAAGGGCTAGCGGTACAGGTAATGAGCAGTTCTTC CASSLRASGTGNEQFF TRBD2 few TRBJ2-1 TRBV7-3
TGCGCCAGCAGCTTGGACAGGGTGGATGGCTACACCTTC CASSLDRVDGYTF NA NA TRBJ1-2 TRBV5-1
TGTGCCAGCAGTTTGCGGATTACCAAAAACATTCAGTACTTC CASSLRITKNIQYF NA NA TRBJ2-4 TRBV28
TGTGCCAGCAGCCCAGGCCGGGACAGGGGAGGGGAGCAGTACTTC CASSPGRDRGGEQYF TRBD1 NA TRBJ2-7 TRBV9
TGTGCTAGTGGTTTGGACCAAAAGGGGCTGGATGAGCAGTTCTTC CASGLDQKGLDEQFF NA NA TRBJ2-1 TRBV12-5
TGTGCCAGCATGGAGAAGGCCTACGAGCAGTACTTC CASMEKAYEQYF NA NA TRBJ2-7 TRBV28
TGCGCCAGCAGCCAAGCCACAGGGGTAAACACTGAAGCTTTCTTT CASSQATGVNTEAFF TRBD1 NA TRBJ1-1 TRBV4-1
TGTGCCAGCAGCCACGGGACTAGCAACTACAATGAGCAGTTCTTC CASSHGTSNYNEQFF TRBD2 NA TRBJ2-1 TRBV5-6
TGTGCCAGCACGACATGGACGGGCAGGGGAGCGGGCTACACCTTC CASTTWTGRGAGYTF NA once TRBJ1-2 TRBV5-4
TGTGCCAGCACCTCGGGGGGGCAAGAGACCCAGTACTTC CASTSGGQETQYF TRBD2 NA TRBJ2-5 TRBV7-8
TGCGCCAGCAGCCAGACAGGGGCAAAGGGGGCCAACGTCCTGACTTTC CASSQTGAKGANVLTF TRBD1 once TRBJ2-6 TRBV4-1
TGTGCCAGCGGAAACAGGGGGCTGCACACTGAAGCTTTCTTT CASGNRGLHTEAFF TRBD1 NA TRBJ1-1 TRBV27
TGTGCCAGCAGCCCTCGTTGGGGCAAAAACAGTCAGTACTTC CASSPRWGKNSQYF NA NA TRBJ2-4 TRBV27
TGTGCCAGCAGCGTAGACGGACAGGGCCCCTACAATGAGCAGTTCTTC CASSVDGQGPYNEQFF TRBD1 NA TRBJ2-1 TRBV9
TGTGCCAGCAGAGGCGGGGGGTTATCCGGGGAGCTGTTTTTT CASRGGGLSGELFF TRBD2 NA TRBJ2-2 TRBV5-5
TGTGCCACTAGCGTGGGGACAGGGGAAATGGAGACCCAGTACTTC CATSVGTGEMETQYF TRBD1 few TRBJ2-5 TRBV7-9
TGCGCCAGCAGCCAAGAGGGGTTTCGGGGAAAACTGTTTTTT CASSQEGFRGKLFF NA NA TRBJ1-4 TRBV4-1
TGTGCCACCGGGACAGGGGTTATGAGCACTGAAGCTTTCTTT CATGTGVMSTEAFF TRBD1 NA TRBJ1-1 TRBV6-6
TGTGCCAGCTCCCCCCAGGAAGGTGAAGCTTTCTTT CASSPQEGEAFF NA few TRBJ1-1 TRBV18
TGTGCCACCAGCAGAGGACTTATTCCCCTAGAGACCCAGTACTTC CATSRGLIPLETQYF NA NA TRBJ2-5 TRBV15
TGTGCCAGCAGTGAGCCGGGACAGGGTGGTTTTGAGCAGTACTTC CASSEPGQGGFEQYF TRBD1 NA TRBJ2-7 TRBV6-6
TGTGCCAGCAGTTTATTCTCCGCGGGGAACACTGAAGCTTTCTTT CASSLFSAGNTEAFF NA NA TRBJ1-1 TRBV28
TGTGCCAGCAGCCCTGGCGGCACCGGGACTAGCGGAAAAAACAGTCAGTACTTC CASSPGGTGTSGKNSQYF TRBD2 few TRBJ2-4 TRBV7-9
TGTGCCAGCAGCTTGAGCGACAGACACACTGAAGCTTTCTTT CASSLSDRHTEAFF NA few TRBJ1-1 TRBV7-2
TGTGCCAGCAGCAAATGGGTCGTTCCCGCGGGGAACTATGGCTACACCTTC CASSKWVVPAGNYGYTF NA once TRBJ1-2 TRBV21-1
TGTGCCAGCAGTGAAGCTGGCACCCCGTACAATGAGCAGTTCTTC CASSEAGTPYNEQFF NA NA TRBJ2-1 TRBV6-1
TGTGCCAGCAGTGGACAGACTCTTTTTTCACCCCTCCACTTT CASSGQTLFSPLHF NA once TRBJ1-6 TRBV28
TGTGCCAGCAGCTTTGACAGGGCCGGAGGAAACACCATATATTTT CASSFDRAGGNTIYF TRBD1 NA TRBJ1-3 TRBV5-6
TGTGCCAGCAGCTCACAGGGGGGCCCAAACATTCAGTACTTC CASSSQGGPNIQYF TRBD1 NA TRBJ2-4 TRBV7-2
TGTGCCAGCAGTTCTTGGCGGGAGGGAACAGATACGCAGTATTTT CASSSWREGTDTQYF TRBD2 NA TRBJ2-3 TRBV6-5
TGTGCCAGCTCACCCCGAGAGGGGGCGAACACTGAAGCTTTCTTT CASSPREGANTEAFF TRBD1 NA TRBJ1-1 TRBV18
TGTGCCAGCAGTGATGAGGGATTTCCCTACGAGCAGTACTTC CASSDEGFPYEQYF NA NA TRBJ2-7 TRBV25-1
TGCGCCAGCAGCTTGGAGGGACTAGCGGGAATAGGAGATACGCAGTATTTT CASSLEGLAGIGDTQYF TRBD2 NA TRBJ2-3 TRBV5-1
TGTGCCAGCAGCCGGCCCCCCGGGACAGGCACCTACGAGCAGTACTTC CASSRPPGTGTYEQYF TRBD1 few TRBJ2-7 TRBV28